These 27 T cell receptor beta chains were all obtained from the same sample, sequenced in a study of tissue T cells after allogeneic stem cell transplantation. Time point here: mouse harvest day 7 after allogeneic transplant. The graft held 10^6 splenic CD5+ T cells and 10^7 T-cell-depleted bone marrow cells. Assay used: immunoSEQ multiplex PCR; TCRdb lists only in-frame clones, some missing. The repertoire has approximately 2,300 clones, under 75% of them found once; the top ten carry 60% to 80%. The sequenced sample was spleen. The receptors were sampled from a female BALB/c mouse given C57BL/6 T cells with graft-versus-host disease after an allogeneic hematopoietic cell transplant.

About this clone itself: All gene names here are mouse names. The sequenced fragment ends 1 residue before the CDR3 boundary, so the rest is inferred from the germline J gene. The chain is built from TRBV23 and TRBJ2-4; the table's D gene call, TRBD2, was not cross checked with the DNA. There are 14 residues in the CDR3. In germline, CDR1 is KGHTA, CDR2 FQNQQP. CDR3 DNA, as far as it was read: TGCTCCAGCAGTCAATCTGGGGGGGCTAACACCTTGTAC. This gives the protein CSSSQSGGANTLY. The full-length CDR3 reads as CSSSQSGGANTLYF. Drawing the rest from reference TRBV23 and TRBJ2-4, the complete variable domain is DAAVTQKPRYLIKMKGQEAEMKCIPEKGHTAVFWYQQKQSKELKFLIYFQNQQPLDQIDMVKERFSAVCPSSSLCSLGIRTCEAEDSALYLCSSSQSGGANTLYFGAGTRLSVL.

Comments on this clone: Genes and germline are mouse. The CDR3 end falls 1 residue outside the read, so it is completed with the germline J gene. The chain has TRBV1 and TRBJ2-5; D is unclear. The V gene's germline CDR1 is NSQYPW and CDR2 LRSPGD (reference sequence). The V end was cut by 0 bases, the J end by 5 bases, with 6 bases between. This CDR3 comprises 13 residues. CDR3 bases read: TGCACCTGCAGTGCAGAGGGGAGAGACACCCAGTAC. As protein: CTCSAEGRDTQY. The full CDR3 sequence reads CTCSAEGRDTQYF. The full variable domain, rest sourced from reference TRBV1 and TRBJ2-5, is VTLLEQNPRWRLVPRGQAVNLRCILKNSQYPWMSWYQQDLQKQLQWLFTLRSPGDKEVKSLPGADYLATRVTDTELRLQVANMSQGRTLYCTCSAEGRDTQYFGPGTRLLVL.

With respect to this clone: All gene names here are mouse names. Read coverage stops 1 residue before the CDR3 terminus; the germline J gene supplies the remainder. The chain uses TRBV1 and TRBJ1-4; D might be TRBD1 (5 bases). The V end was cut by 6 bases, the J end by 0 bases, with 8 bases between. Germline loops: CDR1 NSQYPW, CDR2 LRSPGD (reference sequence). The CDR3 sequence is 14 residues long. The CDR3 DNA, read in part, is TGCACCTGCAGCGTGACAGTTTCCAACGAAAGATTATTT. Protein: CTCSVTVSNERLF. The complete CDR3 reads CTCSVTVSNERLFF. Complete variable domain (other parts from reference TRBV1 and TRBJ1-4): VTLLEQNPRWRLVPRGQAVNLRCILKNSQYPWMSWYQQDLQKQLQWLFTLRSPGDKEVKSLPGADYLATRVTDTELRLQVANMSQGRTLYCTCSVTVSNERLFFGHGTKLSVL.

This clone was observed a few times. The listed genes are named as in mouse. The CDR3: CAWSPRGAYEQYF. Incomplete CDR3 DNA: TGTGCCTGGAGTCCTCGGGGGGCCTATGAACAGTAC. The chain uses TRBV31 and TRBJ2-7; D may be TRBD2 (6 bases). The read is 1 residue too short to cover the CDR3 end, so that end is filled in from the germline J gene. CDR1 and CDR2 (germline): GKSSPN, SITVG. The ends were cut back, 1 base at V and 2 bases at J, with 9 bases in the middle. The CDR3 sequence is 13 residues long.

Worth noting for this clone: The genes and germline here are from mouse. Read sequence stops 1 residue before the CDR3 end, and the germline J gene provides the missing end. V is TRBV16 and J is TRBJ1-1; D is unclear. There are 13 residues in the CDR3. The V and J ends lost 5 bases and 3 bases respectively, with 10 bases between them. Germline V gene sequence: CDR1 SGHSA, CDR2 FRNQAP. Incomplete CDR3 DNA: TGTGCAAGCAGCCCCCGGGGAGACACAGAAGTCTTC. Translating it yields CASSPRGDTEVF. The whole CDR3 is CASSPRGDTEVFF.

To note about this clone: Genes here carry mouse names. Coverage ceases 1 residue before the CDR3 finishes, and the germline J gene fills in the end. The J gene is TRBJ1-4, the V gene TRBV1; maybe TRBD1 (5 bases). This CDR3 is built from 14 residues. The germline gives CDR1 NSQYPW, CDR2 LRSPGD (reference sequence). Trimming shortened V by 4 bases and J by 0 bases, and 6 bases separated the two germline ends. The covered CDR3 bases are TGCACCTGCAGTGGACAGTTTTCCAACGAAAGATTATTT. Translating gives CTCSGQFSNERLF. The full CDR3 protein is CTCSGQFSNERLFF.

About this clone itself: Each gene name is a mouse one. Sequencing ends 1 residue short of the CDR3 end; the germline J gene provides the rest. The gene calls are TRBV26 and TRBJ1-3, with D possibly TRBD1 on 6 matching bases. The V gene lost 3 bases and the J gene lost 0 bases, with 9 bases spanning the gap. The CDR3 is 15 amino acids. Per the germline V gene, CDR1 is KGHPV and CDR2 is FQNQEV (reference sequence). The CDR3 protein is CASSLGTSSGNTLYF. Partial CDR3 DNA: TGTGCCAGCAGTCTCGGGACATCTTCTGGAAATACGCTCTAT.

Of note for this clone: Gene names follow the mouse nomenclature. The CDR3 is cut off 1 residue early in the read; its end comes from the germline J gene. The chain recombines TRBV4 with TRBJ1-6; D is perhaps TRBD1 (6 bases). TRBJ1-6 is an ORF, and what it does is uncertain. The CDR3 totals 14 residues. The V end was cut by 4 bases, the J end by 7 bases, with 11 bases between. Germline loops: CDR1 LGHDT, CDR2 YNNKQL (reference sequence). The DNA read from the CDR3 is TGTGCCAGCAGCTGGGGGGCGCGGAATTCGCCCCTCTAC. As protein: CASSWGARNSPLY. The full-length CDR3 reads as CASSWGARNSPLYF.

This clone was seen a handful of times. Gene names are mouse gene names. With the read ending 1 residue before the CDR3 end, the germline J gene is used to fill in that end. The gene calls are TRBV1 and TRBJ1-5; tentatively, D is TRBD1 (6 bases). The CDR3 length is 15 residues. The V and J ends lost 3 bases and 0 bases respectively, with 9 bases between them. Germline V gene lookup returns CDR1 NSQYPW and CDR2 LRSPGD (reference sequence). The CDR3 DNA, read in part, is TGCACCTGCAGTGCCGGGACAAATAACAACCAGGCTCCGCTT. Its translation: CTCSAGTNNNQAPL. The whole CDR3 reads CTCSAGTNNNQAPLF.

Details on this clone: Gene names are the mouse ones. The read comes to an end 1 residue before the CDR3 does, leaving the germline J gene to fill in the end. V gene TRBV1 combines with J gene TRBJ2-7; D perhaps matches TRBD2 (7 bases). Trimming took off 1 base at V and 3 bases at J, with 10 bases between the two ends. Germline CDR1 NSQYPW, CDR2 LRSPGD (reference sequence). CDR3 size: 14 residues. CDR3 DNA (partial): TGCACCTGCAGTGCAGCCTGGGGGCACTATGAACAGTAC. Translation gives CTCSAAWGHYEQY. The full CDR3 is CTCSAAWGHYEQYF.

Concerning this clone: These gene names are mouse names. The CDR3 goes on 1 residue after the read ends, and that part is filled in from the germline J gene. The chain joins TRBV19 to TRBJ2-3, with TRBD2 matching 12 bases. J lost 6 bases, V lost 4 bases, and 3 bases had no gene match. The CDR3 runs to 14 residues. CDR1 is FNHDT and CDR2 is SITEND in the germline V gene (reference sequence). The covered CDR3 bases are TGTGCCAGCAGTCGGACTGGGGGGGTGGAAACGCTGTAT. This codes for CASSRTGGVETLY. The full CDR3 protein reads CASSRTGGVETLYF.

This clone was detected a few times. Gene names and germline refer to mouse. The CDR3 end is not reached by the read, which stops 1 residue before it; the germline J gene fills it in. J is TRBJ2-2 and V is TRBV19; D uncertain. Trimming left V 2 bases short and J 1 base short, with 6 bases between. The CDR3 length is 14 residues. Germline CDR1 FNHDT, CDR2 SITEND (reference sequence). The CDR3 spells CASSMGQNTGQLYF. The covered CDR3 bases are TGTGCCAGCAGTATGGGCCAAAACACCGGGCAGCTCTAC.

Concerning this clone: Gene names are mouse gene names. CDR3: CSSKPGAGSDYTF. CDR3 bases read: TGTAGTTCTAAGCCCGGGGCCGGCTCCGACTACACC. This chain links TRBV30 with TRBJ1-2; a weak D match, TRBD1 (5 bases). Sequencing ends 1 residue short of the CDR3 end; the germline J gene provides the rest. V shed 4 bases and J shed 4 bases, with 13 bases lying between them. The CDR3 is made up of 13 amino acids. Germline V gives CDR1 SQVVS, CDR2 ANEGSEA.

This clone was seen only a few times. Gene names are mouse gene names. The read ends 1 residue shy of where the CDR3 ends; the end is completed using the germline J gene. The V and J genes are TRBV16 and TRBJ2-1; D possibly corresponds to TRBD2 (6 bases). CDR1 and CDR2 from the germline V gene are SGHSA and FRNQAP. This CDR3 spans 16 amino acids. Trimming shortened V by 1 base and J by 0 bases, and 10 bases separated the two germline ends. CDR3: CASSLALGPNYAEQFF. Partial CDR3 DNA: TGTGCAAGCAGCTTAGCCCTGGGGCCTAACTATGCTGAGCAGTTC.

Only a few counts were recorded for this clone. Gene names follow the mouse nomenclature. The DNA ends 1 residue before the CDR3 does, and the rest of the CDR3 is filled in from the germline J gene. This rearrangement joins TRBV29 to TRBJ1-4, with TRBD1 matching over 7 bases. V trimming: 2 bases; J trimming: 3 bases; junction bases outside the gene matches: 3. The CDR3 consists of 15 residues. Germline lookup yields CDR1 MSHET and CDR2 SYDVDS. The CDR3 protein is CASSLTGTANERLFF. The sequenced CDR3 bases are TGTGCTAGCAGTTTAACCGGGACAGCCAACGAAAGATTATTT.

In the case of this clone: Genes here carry mouse names. The read ends 1 residue early relative to the CDR3; the germline J gene fills the gap. The genes are TRBV16 and TRBJ2-5, with D tentatively TRBD1 or TRBD2 (5 bases each). Germline loops: CDR1 SGHSA, CDR2 FRNQAP. V was cut by 1 base and J by 6 bases, with 8 bases left in between. CDR3 length equals 13 residues. The DNA read from the CDR3 is TGTGCAAGCAGCTTAGGGGGCGGGGACACCCAGTAC. Its protein is CASSLGGGDTQY. The full CDR3 protein reads CASSLGGGDTQYF.

About this clone itself: Gene names follow the mouse nomenclature. The read stops 1 residue short of the end of the CDR3; the missing end is completed from the germline J gene. The chain joins TRBV13-2 to TRBJ2-5, with D maybe TRBD1 (5 bases). The CDR3 sequence is 14 residues long. V was trimmed by 2 bases and J by 1 base, leaving 8 bases between them. Germline CDR1 reads NNHNN; CDR2 reads SYGAGS (reference sequence). The CDR3 loop reads CASGDREDQDTQYF. The covered CDR3 bases are TGTGCCAGCGGTGACAGGGAAGACCAAGACACCCAGTAC.

To note about this clone: The gene names given are mouse names. The read is 1 residue too short to cover the CDR3 end, so that end is filled in from the germline J gene. The V call is TRBV13-2, the J call TRBJ1-3; tentatively, D is TRBD1 (5 bases). The V gene lost 5 bases and the J gene lost 0 bases, with 6 bases spanning the gap. This CDR3 is built from 13 residues. Germline CDR1 reads NNHNN; CDR2 reads SYGAGS (reference sequence). Partial CDR3 DNA: TGTGCCAGCGGGGACAATTCTGGAAATACGCTCTAT. Its protein product is CASGDNSGNTLY. Given in full, the CDR3 is CASGDNSGNTLYF.

Comments on this clone: Mouse names are used for the genes. The read stops 1 residue short of the end of the CDR3; the missing end is completed from the germline J gene. The chain uses TRBV13-2 and TRBJ1-2; tentatively, D is TRBD1 (6 bases). V was trimmed by 2 bases and J by 4 bases, leaving 12 bases between them. Germline V gene sequence: CDR1 NNHNN, CDR2 SYGAGS (reference sequence). This CDR3 region has 14 residues. The CDR3 sequence is CASGDRDKISDYTF. The CDR3 DNA, read in part, is TGTGCCAGCGGTGACCGGGACAAAATCTCCGACTACACC.

About this clone: The genes are named according to mouse. Read sequence stops 1 residue before the CDR3 end, and the germline J gene provides the missing end. V usage is TRBV5 and J usage is TRBJ2-2; D gene unclear. The germline gives CDR1 LGHNA, CDR2 YNLKQL (reference sequence). The CDR3 is 15 amino acids. With 0 bases removed from V and 0 bases from J, the gap between germline ends came to 5 bases. The part of the CDR3 DNA that was read is TGTGCCAGCAGCCAAGATAGGACAAACACCGGGCAGCTCTAC. Protein sequence: CASSQDRTNTGQLY. The whole CDR3 reads CASSQDRTNTGQLYF.

Worth noting for this clone: Gene names and germline match the mouse. The read is 1 residue too short to cover the CDR3 end, so that end is filled in from the germline J gene. This rearrangement joins TRBV1 to TRBJ2-3; 9 nucleotides align to TRBD1. The CDR3 loop spans 15 amino acids. The V segment lost 3 bases and the J segment 4 bases; nucleotides outside the gene matches: 5. Germline-derived CDR1 and CDR2 are NSQYPW and LRSPGD (reference sequence). CDR3 residues: CTCSARDRVSETLYF. CDR3 DNA, as far as it was read: TGCACCTGCAGTGCCCGGGACAGGGTCTCAGAAACGCTGTAT.

This clone has only one observation. Mouse names are used for the genes. The read stops 1 residue short of the end of the CDR3; the missing end is completed from the germline J gene. The chain is built from TRBV14 and TRBJ1-1, with 10 nucleotides matching TRBD1. The CDR3 is made up of 14 amino acids. Looked up from germline, CDR1 is SGHDT and CDR2 is FRDEAV. The ends lost 6 bases at V and 3 bases at J; junction bases unmatched: 5. CDR3 DNA, as far as it was read: TGTGCCAGCACCTGGACAGGGGGGCACACAGAAGTCTTC. It specifies CASTWTGGHTEVF. The entire CDR3 is CASTWTGGHTEVFF.

This clone was observed a single time. Mouse gene names and germline throughout. The sequence runs out 1 residue before the end of the CDR3; the remainder is reconstructed from the germline J gene. This chain connects TRBV26 to TRBJ1-3; TRBD1 aligns across 7 bases. CDR3 size: 14 residues. CDR1 is KGHPV, CDR2 FQNQEV, per germline (reference sequence). The V gene end was trimmed by 3 bases and the J gene end by 2 bases; junction bases not matched to a gene: 1. The CDR3 here is CASSLQGAGNTLYF. CDR3 DNA (partial): TGTGCCAGCAGTCTCCAGGGGGCTGGAAATACGCTCTAT.

In its sample, this clone was seen a few times. Genes here carry mouse names. Read data end 1 residue before the CDR3 end; the end is taken from the germline J gene. The chain has TRBV1 and TRBJ1-3, with 9 bases lining up with TRBD1. The CDR3 runs to 17 residues. Germline loops: CDR1 NSQYPW, CDR2 LRSPGD (reference sequence). With 0 bases clipped from V and 0 bases from J, the junction kept 3 bases outside the gene matches. CDR3 protein: CTCSADGTGNSGNTLYF. CDR3 DNA, as far as it was read: TGCACCTGCAGTGCAGATGGGACAGGGAATTCTGGAAATACGCTCTAT.

Turning to this clone: Gene names and germline refer to mouse. The read ends 1 residue before the CDR3 terminus; that terminus is restored from the germline J gene. The rearrangement joins TRBV4 to TRBJ2-7; D is ambiguous. V was trimmed by 3 bases and J by 3 bases, leaving 6 bases between them. Germline V gene lookup returns CDR1 LGHDT and CDR2 YNNKQL (reference sequence). The CDR3 contains 12 residues. The covered CDR3 bases are TGTGCCAGCAGCTATTCTCGCTATGAACAGTAC. Translation gives CASSYSRYEQY. Given in full, the CDR3 is CASSYSRYEQYF.

Remarks on this clone: Gene and germline names: mouse. The read terminates 1 residue before the CDR3 end, so the remaining end is supplied by the germline J gene. The chain is built from TRBV3 and TRBJ2-7, with no clear D. V lost 1 base, J lost 5 bases, and 9 bases lay in between. In germline, CDR1 is SNHLY, CDR2 FYNGKV (reference sequence). CDR3 length equals 13 residues. The part of the CDR3 DNA that was read is TGTGCCAGCAGCTTAGACCGGGAGAATGAACAGTAC. Residues: CASSLDRENEQY. The complete CDR3 sequence is CASSLDRENEQYF.

The sample holds a few counts of this clone. Gene labels here are mouse ones. Read data end 1 residue before the CDR3 end; the end is taken from the germline J gene. The chain couples TRBV5 to TRBJ1-1; D remains ambiguous. Germline assignment: CDR1 LGHNA and CDR2 YNLKQL (reference sequence). With 0 bases removed from V and 3 bases from J, the gap between germline ends came to 5 bases. This CDR3 has 13 amino acids. The CDR3 sequence: CASSQEWDTEVFF. Partial CDR3 DNA: TGTGCCAGCAGCCAAGAATGGGACACAGAAGTCTTC.